This TCR beta chain comes out of a study of T cells after yellow fever vaccination. Unmatched junction bases numbered 9, after V lost 2 bases and J lost 10 bases. Germline V CDR1 and CDR2: SGHRS, YFSETQ. This CDR3 has 15 amino acids. Template switching by 5'RACE produced TCR cDNA, adding a universal primer site and UMIs. TCRdb fed the 5' RACE reads into MiXCR, producing one record per CDR3 protein. This table holds about 240,000 distinct CDR3 sequences, about 7% found once. The V and J genes are TRBV5-1 and TRBJ1-6; the match to TRBD1 covers 7 bases. The origin of this receptor is a man aged 30-40 years who received the YFV17D yellow fever vaccine. Specimen: CD4+ T cells sorted from PBMCs, collected 15 days after the yellow fever booster vaccination. The CDR3 sequence: CASSLGDSTGSPLHF. CDR3 DNA: TGCGCCAGCAGCTTAGGGGACAGCACCGGATCACCCCTCCACTTT.